These 26 T cell receptor beta chains share one sample of origin, sequenced in a study of CD8+ T cells in alopecia areata. Regarding treatment: oral pan-JAK inhibitor, 5-10 mg twice daily. Extracted RNA was reverse transcribed into cDNA, the sequencing template. The protocol was immunoSEQ multiplex PCR, while the TCRdb copy is restricted to in-frame clones and leaves out a portion. The data hold more than 200,000 clones, with approximately 65% observed a single time. Sample: CD4+ T cells sorted from blood, taken around week 42, from a patient treated with tofacitinib. All receptors derive from a human donor with alopecia areata.

V and J are TRBV30 and TRBJ2-2, with TRBD1 matching 9 bases. This CDR3 has 14 amino acids. After removal of 4 bases from V and 1 base from J, the junction contained 1 base not matched to a gene. The germline gives CDR1 GTSNPN, CDR2 SVGIG (reference sequence). CDR3 in amino acids: CAWKGQGNTGELFF. DNA for the CDR3: TGTGCCTGGAAGGGACAGGGGAACACCGGGGAGCTGTTTTTT.

The count of this clone is one. The chain combines TRBV18 with TRBJ2-7; a possible D gene is TRBD1 (6 bases). V shed 3 bases and J shed 2 bases, with 11 bases lying between them. The CDR3 is 14 amino acids. CDR1 and CDR2 (germline): KGHSH, LQKENI. CDR3 loop: CASSPGAGTYEQYF. As DNA, the CDR3 is TGTGCCAGCTCACCGGGGGCAGGGACCTACGAGCAGTACTTC.

This chain links TRBV6-6 with TRBJ2-7; 8 positions agree with TRBD1. The CDR3 consists of 16 residues. In germline, CDR1 is MNHNY, CDR2 SVGAGI (reference sequence). Losses at the gene ends were 5 bases for V and 2 bases for J; bases not matched to a gene: 11. CDR3 sequence (DNA): TGTGCCAGCAGTACTTTCCACAGGGGGACCACCTACGAGCAGTACTTC. This codes for CASSTFHRGTTYEQYF.

This chain uses TRBV4-3 with TRBJ2-2; 8 nucleotides match TRBD2. Trimming cost V 5 bases and J 4 bases; bases outside gene matches: 9. In germline, CDR1 is LGHNA, CDR2 YSLEER. CDR3 length: 16 amino acids. CDR3 nucleotides: TGCGCCAGCAGCACCTATAGCGGGGTGGGCACCGGGGAGCTGTTTTTT. It is translated as CASSTYSGVGTGELFF.

CDR3 DNA: TGTGCCTGGAGTCTACCCGGGACCGCGAACACTGAAGCTTTCTTT. The encoded protein is CAWSLPGTANTEAFF. This chain links TRBV30 with TRBJ1-1, with D perhaps TRBD1 (5 bases). CDR3 size: 15 residues. CDR1 and CDR2 (germline): GTSNPN, SVGIG (reference sequence). V was clipped by 2 bases and J by 1 base, with 14 bases between them.

The chain links TRBV7-8 to TRBJ2-3, with a weak D call TRBD2 (6 bases). In germline, CDR1 is SGHVS, CDR2 FQNEAQ. V was cut by 7 bases and J by 0 bases, with 17 bases left in between. The CDR3 sequence is 16 residues long. Here the CDR3 reads CASTSSAGLSTDTQYF. CDR3 nucleotide sequence: TGTGCCAGCACCTCTAGCGCGGGCCTGAGCACAGATACGCAGTATTTT.

This chain connects TRBV18 to TRBJ2-5; D gene unclear. The length of the CDR3 is 15 residues. V was cut by 0 bases and J by 9 bases, with 17 bases left in between. Per the germline V gene, CDR1 is KGHSH and CDR2 is LQKENI. CDR3 sequence reads: CASSPPGTPSLAQYF. For the CDR3, the DNA is TGTGCCAGCTCACCACCGGGCACACCCTCCTTGGCCCAGTACTTC. Together with reference TRBV18 and TRBJ2-5, the CDR3 gives the full variable domain: NAGVMQNPRHLVRRRGQEARLRCSPMKGHSHVYWYRQLPEEGLKFMVYLQKENIIDESGMPKERFSAEFPKEGPSILRIQQVVRGDSAAYFCASSPPGTPSLAQYFGPGTRLLVL.

Concerning this clone itself: This specimen includes other DNA sequences encoding the same CDR3. V usage is TRBV29-1 and J usage is TRBJ1-2; 8 bases align to TRBD1. V trimming: 6 bases; J trimming: 2 bases; junction bases outside the gene matches: 2. Germline V gene lookup returns CDR1 SQVTM and CDR2 ANQGSEA. The CDR3 extends over 12 amino acids. The CDR3 DNA reads as TGCAGCGTCTGGACAGGGAACTATGGCTACACCTTC. The encoded protein is CSVWTGNYGYTF.

J is TRBJ1-1 and V is TRBV14, with TRBD1 matching over 10 bases. The junction had 4 bases not matched to a gene; V was cut back by 1 base and J by 11 bases. CDR3 length: 13 residues. The germline V gene has CDR1 SGHDN and CDR2 FVKESK. The CDR3 is CASSQVDRGQAFF. The CDR3 DNA follows: TGTGCCAGCAGCCAAGTTGACAGGGGGCAGGCTTTCTTT.

The chain links TRBV10-2 to TRBJ1-2; a weak D match, TRBD1 (5 bases). Trimming left V 6 bases short and J 7 bases short, with 24 bases between. From germline, CDR1 is WSHSY and CDR2 SAAADI. The CDR3 contains 16 residues. The CDR3 loop is CASSGEGPVDLGGYTF. DNA of the CDR3: TGCGCCAGCAGCGGGGAGGGGCCCGTGGATTTAGGTGGCTACACCTTC.

This chain links TRBV7-2 with TRBJ2-4; D is ambiguous. This CDR3 region has 15 residues. Germline assignment: CDR1 SGHTA and CDR2 FQGNSA. V lost 1 base and J 3 bases, leaving 10 bases between the germline ends. CDR3 loop: CASSLDRAVKNIQYF. The CDR3 coding sequence is TGTGCCAGCAGCTTAGACCGGGCGGTCAAAAACATTCAGTACTTC.

The gene calls are TRBV15 and TRBJ2-6; TRBD1 is a possible D gene (5 bases). The V end lost 3 bases, the J end lost 4 bases, and 16 bases lay between the germline ends. The germline V gene has CDR1 LNHNV and CDR2 YYDKDF (reference sequence). The length of the CDR3 is 17 residues. CDR3 in amino acids: CATSRATGTMGANVLTF. The CDR3 bases are TGTGCCACCAGCAGGGCCACAGGTACAATGGGGGCCAACGTCCTGACTTTC. Complete variable domain (other parts from reference TRBV15 and TRBJ2-6): DAMVIQNPRYQVTQFGKPVTLSCSQTLNHNVMYWYQQKSSQAPKLLFHYYDKDFNNEADTPDNFQSRRPNTSFCFLDIRSPGLGDTAMYLCATSRATGTMGANVLTFGAGSRLTVL.

This clone was picked up one time. This chain uses TRBV7-2 with TRBJ2-7, with D perhaps TRBD2 (6 bases). The germline CDR1 and CDR2 sequences are SGHTA and FQGNSA. The CDR3 has 12 residues. V lost 5 bases and J 9 bases, leaving 14 bases between the germline ends. CDR3 bases: TGTGCCAGCAGCCCCGGGACTCATGGGCAGTACTTC. Encoded protein: CASSPGTHGQYF.

This clone was seen once. CDR3 DNA sequence: TGTGCCACCAGCAGGACTAGCGGTACGCAGTATTTT. The encoded protein is CATSRTSGTQYF. V and J are TRBV15 and TRBJ2-3; the match to TRBD2 covers 9 bases. V dropped 3 bases and J dropped 8; count of bases not matched to a gene: 0. CDR3 size: 12 residues. Germline CDR1 reads LNHNV; CDR2 reads YYDKDF (reference sequence).

The rearrangement links TRBV29-1 to TRBJ1-1, with 8 bases lining up with TRBD1. The V and J ends lost 8 bases and 0 bases, in that order; junction bases with no gene match: 5. The germline V gene encodes CDR1 SQVTM and CDR2 ANQGSEA. There are 13 residues in the CDR3. CDR3 DNA sequence: TGCAGCACCGGACAGGGTATGAACACTGAAGCTTTCTTT. This codes for CSTGQGMNTEAFF.

V is TRBV4-1 and J is TRBJ2-7, with no clear D. The germline gives CDR1 MGHRA, CDR2 YSYEKL. V was clipped by 7 bases and J by 4 bases, with 20 bases between them. The CDR3 covers 15 residues. The CDR3 here is CASNPTPTAGYEQYF. The CDR3 DNA is TGCGCCAGCAACCCCACCCCGACCGCTGGATACGAGCAGTACTTC.

This chain connects TRBV5-1 to TRBJ2-3; the match to TRBD2 covers 7 bases. The V gene end was trimmed by 0 bases and the J gene end by 2 bases; junction bases not matched to a gene: 3. There are 15 residues in the CDR3. The germline gives CDR1 SGHRS, CDR2 YFSETQ. CDR3 coding DNA: TGCGCCAGCAGCTTGGGACTAGCTGCCACAGATACGCAGTATTTT. Amino acid sequence: CASSLGLAATDTQYF.

The DNA of the CDR3 is TGTGCCAGCAGGCAGGGAATCTATGGCTACACCTTC. Translated: CASRQGIYGYTF. The chain has TRBV5-6 and TRBJ1-2, with D tentatively TRBD1 (5 bases). The CDR3 length is 12 residues. Germline-derived CDR1 and CDR2 are SGHDT and YYEEEE. Trimming cost V 5 bases and J 4 bases, with 9 bases left between them.

The gene calls are TRBV29-1 and TRBJ2-3; maybe TRBD2 (6 bases). Between the trimmed V and J ends, which lost 3 bases and 0 bases, there was a span of 13 bases. The CDR3 runs 15 residues. Germline assignment: CDR1 SQVTM and CDR2 ANQGSEA. CDR3 region: CSVDLRGASTDTQYF. The CDR3 DNA follows: TGCAGCGTTGACTTACGCGGGGCAAGCACAGATACGCAGTATTTT.

The chain is built from TRBV5-4 and TRBJ2-3; 13 bases fit TRBD2. This CDR3 has 17 amino acids. Germline CDR1 is SGHNT and CDR2 is YYREEE (reference sequence). Trimming cost V 2 bases and J 4 bases; bases outside gene matches: 7. The chain's CDR3 is CASSLLAGGPGADTQYF. CDR3 sequence (DNA): TGTGCCAGCAGCTTACTAGCGGGGGGGCCGGGCGCAGATACGCAGTATTTT. Combining the CDR3 with reference TRBV5-4 and TRBJ2-3 gives the whole variable domain ETGVTQSPTHLIKTRGQQVTLRCSSQSGHNTVSWYQQALGQGPQFIFQYYREEENGRGNFPPRFSGLQFPNYSSELNVNALELDDSALYLCASSLLAGGPGADTQYFGPGTRLTVL.

The CDR3 spells CASSPILGNNSPLHF. The CDR3 nucleotides are TGTGCCAGCAGCCCTATTTTAGGGAATAATTCACCCCTCCACTTT. The chain carries TRBV7-2 and TRBJ1-6; D is undetermined. The CDR3 sequence is 15 residues long. The germline V gene encodes CDR1 SGHTA and CDR2 FQGNSA. Trimming left V 5 bases short and J 5 bases short, with 13 bases between.

The rearrangement joins TRBV30 to TRBJ2-4, with D perhaps matching TRBD1 (6 bases). The V end was cut by 4 bases, the J end by 1 base, with 11 bases between. Germline lookup yields CDR1 GTSNPN and CDR2 SVGIG (reference sequence). The CDR3 length is 14 residues. CDR3 loop: CAWNREEAKNIQYF. CDR3 bases: TGTGCCTGGAACAGGGAAGAGGCCAAAAACATTCAGTACTTC.

CDR3 sequence (DNA): TGTGCCAGCAGTGCGGACGGCGGGAATAATGAAAAACTGTTTTTT. It codes for CASSADGGNNEKLFF. This chain joins TRBV25-1 and TRBJ1-4; no firm D call. The length of the CDR3 is 15 residues. Looked up from germline, CDR1 is MGHDK and CDR2 is SYGVNS. Trimming cost V 4 bases and J 4 bases, with 13 bases left between them.

The V call is TRBV2, the J call TRBJ1-1, with D possibly being TRBD1 (5 bases). The CDR3 sequence is 14 residues long. V dropped 4 bases and J dropped 5 bases, with 14 bases sitting between them. Germline V gene data show CDR1 as SNHLY and CDR2 as FYNNEI. The CDR3 coding sequence is TGTGCCAGCAGTGTGGGGGGGAGGAAGACTGAAGCTTTCTTT. Protein: CASSVGGRKTEAFF.

The gene calls are TRBV2 and TRBJ2-1; D is possibly TRBD1 or TRBD2 (6 bases each). The V gene lost 1 base and the J gene lost 2 bases, with 9 bases spanning the gap. The CDR3 extends over 15 amino acids. CDR1 is SNHLY and CDR2 is FYNNEI in the germline V gene. This CDR3 reads CASSEGGAAYNEQFF. In DNA, the CDR3 is TGTGCCAGCAGTGAAGGGGGGGCTGCCTACAATGAGCAGTTCTTC.

V and J are TRBV5-1 and TRBJ1-1; TRBD1 is a possible D gene (6 bases). CDR1 and CDR2 from the germline V gene are SGHRS and YFSETQ. Trimming took off 3 bases at V and 3 bases at J, with 18 bases between the two ends. CDR3 length equals 16 residues. CDR3 protein: CASSWDLQGADTEAFF. CDR3 nucleotides: TGCGCCAGCAGCTGGGACCTACAGGGAGCGGACACTGAAGCTTTCTTT.